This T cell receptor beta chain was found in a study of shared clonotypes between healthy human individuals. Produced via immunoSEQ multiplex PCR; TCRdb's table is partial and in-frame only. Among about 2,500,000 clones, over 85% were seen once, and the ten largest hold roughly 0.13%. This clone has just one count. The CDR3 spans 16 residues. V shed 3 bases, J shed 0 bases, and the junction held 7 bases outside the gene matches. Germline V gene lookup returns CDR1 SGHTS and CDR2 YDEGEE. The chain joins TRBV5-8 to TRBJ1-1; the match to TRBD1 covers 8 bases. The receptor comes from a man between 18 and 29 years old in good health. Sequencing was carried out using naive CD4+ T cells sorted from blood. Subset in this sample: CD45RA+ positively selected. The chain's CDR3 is CASSWGDRLMNTEAFF. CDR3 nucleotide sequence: TGTGCCAGCAGCTGGGGGGACAGGCTAATGAACACTGAAGCTTTCTTT.